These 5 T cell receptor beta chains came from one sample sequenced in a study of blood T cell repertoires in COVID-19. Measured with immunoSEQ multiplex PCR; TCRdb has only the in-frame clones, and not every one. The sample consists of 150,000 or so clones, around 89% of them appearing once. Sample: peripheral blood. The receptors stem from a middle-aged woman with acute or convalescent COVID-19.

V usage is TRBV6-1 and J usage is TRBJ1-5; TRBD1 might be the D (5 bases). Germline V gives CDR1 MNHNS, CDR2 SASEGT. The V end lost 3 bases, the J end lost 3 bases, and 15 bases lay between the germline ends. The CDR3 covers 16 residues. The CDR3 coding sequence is TGTGCCAGCAGTGATGGGGCAGTGGGGTTCAATCAGCCCCAGCATTTT. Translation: CASSDGAVGFNQPQHF.

The chain's CDR3 is CASSFGQVTEAFF. The DNA of the CDR3 is TGTGCCAGCAGCTTCGGACAAGTCACTGAAGCTTTCTTT. The chain combines TRBV6-5 with TRBJ1-1; TRBD1 is a possible D gene (5 bases). The CDR3 length is 13 residues. Germline lookup yields CDR1 MNHEY and CDR2 SVGAGI. Trimming took off 6 bases at V and 4 bases at J, with 12 bases between the two ends.

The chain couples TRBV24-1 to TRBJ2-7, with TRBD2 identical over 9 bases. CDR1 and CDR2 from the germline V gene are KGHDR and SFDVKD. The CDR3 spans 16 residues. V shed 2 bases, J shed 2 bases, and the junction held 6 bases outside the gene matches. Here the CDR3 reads CATSDSISGSTYEQYF. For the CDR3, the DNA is TGTGCCACCAGTGATTCTATTAGCGGGAGTACCTACGAGCAGTACTTC.

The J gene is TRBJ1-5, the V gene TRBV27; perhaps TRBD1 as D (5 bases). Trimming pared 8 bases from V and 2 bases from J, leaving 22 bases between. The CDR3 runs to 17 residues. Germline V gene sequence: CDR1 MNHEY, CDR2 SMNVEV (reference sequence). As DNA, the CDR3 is TGTGCCAGCGTTATCCCTGGATGCAGGGAAGGCAATCAGCCCCAGCATTTT. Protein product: CASVIPGCREGNQPQHF.

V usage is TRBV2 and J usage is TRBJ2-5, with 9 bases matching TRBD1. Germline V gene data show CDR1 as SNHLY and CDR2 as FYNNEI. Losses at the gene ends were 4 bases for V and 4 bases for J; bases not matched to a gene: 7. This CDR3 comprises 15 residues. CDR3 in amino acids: CASSGLGQGIETQYF. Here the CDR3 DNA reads TGTGCCAGCAGTGGGCTTGGACAGGGGATAGAGACCCAGTACTTC.